This entry lists 13 T cell receptor beta chains sequenced from one sample in a study of vaccination effects on CD4 cells after COVID-19. Isolating CD4+ T cells followed 9 to 11 days of culture. Using immunoSEQ multiplex PCR, the repertoire was profiled, and TCRdb retains in-frame clones only, with some absent. The table records tens of thousands of clones, approximately 70% of them present only once. These TCRs are of unknown antigen specificity. Specimen: CD4+ T cells from PBMCs cultured without peptide, collected before COVID-19 vaccination. The receptors were sampled from a human donor who had a prior SARS-CoV-2 infection.

V and J are TRBV3-1 (or the pseudogene TRBV3-2) and TRBJ2-5; D uncertain. The V end was cut by 0 bases, the J end by 5 bases, with 10 bases between. CDR3 size: 14 residues. Germline V gives CDR1 LGHDT, CDR2 YNNKEL (reference sequence). The CDR3 DNA reads as TGTGCCAGCAGCCAAGATTCCGGTAGTGAGACCCAGTACTTC. It yields the protein CASSQDSGSETQYF.

The chain uses TRBV5-1 and TRBJ1-3; 9 bases agree with TRBD1. CDR3 size: 16 residues. CDR1 and CDR2 from the germline V gene are SGHRS and YFSETQ. The J segment lost 3 bases and the V segment lost 0 bases, leaving 4 bases of the junction unmatched. The CDR3 DNA sequence: TGCGCCAGCAGCTTGGTAGGACAGGGGTATGGAAACACCATATATTTT. Protein sequence: CASSLVGQGYGNTIYF. The whole variable domain, remainder taken from reference TRBV5-1 and TRBJ1-3, is KAGVTQTPRYLIKTRGQQVTLSCSPISGHRSVSWYQQTPGQGLQFLFEYFSETQRNKGNFPGRFSGRQFSNSRSEMNVSTLELGDSALYLCASSLVGQGYGNTIYFGEGSWLTVV.

This clone came up a few times. The V call is TRBV2, the J call TRBJ1-3; D gene ambiguous. V was shortened by 4 bases and J by 7 bases, with 5 bases between the two germline ends. CDR3 length: 11 amino acids. Germline V lookup: CDR1 SNHLY, CDR2 FYNNEI. The CDR3 DNA reads TGTGCCAGCAGTGTTGTGAACACCATATATTTT. This encodes CASSVVNTIYF.

The rearrangement joins TRBV30 to TRBJ1-5; D is ambiguous. CDR3 length equals 13 residues. From germline, CDR1 is GTSNPN and CDR2 SVGIG (reference sequence). V lost 2 bases, J lost 1 base, and 6 bases lay in between. The CDR3: CAWSTISNQPQHF. The CDR3 DNA reads TGTGCCTGGAGTACAATAAGCAATCAGCCCCAGCATTTT.

V and J are TRBV30 and TRBJ1-4, with D hard to call. V was pared by 7 bases and J by 4 bases, with 10 bases between. Per the germline V gene, CDR1 is GTSNPN and CDR2 is SVGIG (reference sequence). CDR3 length equals 12 residues. The chain's CDR3 is CALRENNEKLFF. The CDR3 region has the DNA TGTGCCTTACGGGAGAATAATGAAAAACTGTTTTTT.

This clone was observed a single time. The gene calls are TRBV7-2 and TRBJ2-7, with unresolved D. Germline assignment: CDR1 SGHTA and CDR2 FQGNSA. CDR3 length equals 14 residues. V was clipped by 3 bases and J by 2 bases, with 11 bases between them. CDR3 in DNA: TGTGCCAGCAGCTTTGGTGGGTCCACCTACGAGCAGTACTTC. Protein product: CASSFGGSTYEQYF.

This clone was seen a handful of times. This chain connects TRBV5-6 to TRBJ1-2; D ambiguous. V lost 2 bases, J lost 7 bases, and 15 bases lay in between. The CDR3 spans 14 residues. Looked up from germline, CDR1 is SGHDT and CDR2 is YYEEEE. The chain's CDR3 is CASSFFQSFFGYTF. DNA for the CDR3: TGTGCCAGCAGCTTTTTTCAGAGCTTCTTTGGCTACACCTTC.

The gene calls are TRBV18 and TRBJ1-2; D perhaps matches TRBD1 (6 bases). Germline values: CDR1 KGHSH, CDR2 LQKENI. Trimming took 3 bases from V and 2 from J, leaving 13 bases between them. This CDR3 contains 15 residues. CDR3 in amino acids: CASSPIQGWNYGYTF. CDR3 bases: TGTGCCAGCTCACCGATACAGGGATGGAACTATGGCTACACCTTC.

This chain connects TRBV3-1 (or the pseudogene TRBV3-2) to TRBJ2-3, with D unclear. In germline, CDR1 is LGHDT, CDR2 YNNKEL (reference sequence). This CDR3 is built from 13 residues. V was shortened by 2 bases and J by 2 bases, with 5 bases between the two germline ends. The CDR3 loop is CASSQLLTDTQYF. Written as DNA, the CDR3 is TGTGCCAGCAGCCAACTCCTCACAGATACGCAGTATTTT.

This clone was seen a handful of times. V and J are TRBV7-3 and TRBJ1-1, with 9 nucleotides matching TRBD1. Unmatched junction bases numbered 12, after V lost 2 bases and J lost 11 bases. The CDR3 consists of 15 residues. In germline, CDR1 is SGHTA, CDR2 FQGTGA. CDR3 residues: CASSLRGTGLTKAFF. The CDR3 DNA sequence: TGTGCCAGCAGCTTACGGGGGACAGGGTTAACTAAGGCTTTCTTT.

The rearrangement links TRBV15 to TRBJ2-1; D is perhaps TRBD1 or TRBD2 (7 bases each). Trimming stripped 6 bases from V and 8 bases from J, with 26 bases between. This CDR3 is built from 17 residues. CDR1 is LNHNV, CDR2 YYDKDF, per germline (reference sequence). The CDR3 here is CATRTSIGGGGKDEQFF. The DNA of the CDR3 is TGTGCCACCAGAACGTCGATTGGGGGAGGGGGCAAGGATGAGCAGTTCTTC.

The chain carries TRBV6-2 or TRBV6-3 and TRBJ2-3; tentative D call: TRBD1 (5 bases). CDR1 is MNHEY and CDR2 is SVGEGT in the germline V gene. The CDR3 sequence is 12 residues long. Deletions cut 5 bases from V and 7 bases from J, with 10 bases between. The CDR3 coding sequence is TGTGCCAGCAGTAGCCCAGGGTATACGCAGTATTTT. This translates into CASSSPGYTQYF.

V is TRBV6-5 and J is TRBJ2-1; 11 bases agree with TRBD2. The V gene's germline CDR1 is MNHEY and CDR2 SVGAGI. This CDR3 is built from 15 residues. Trimming at V came to 5 bases and at J to 3 bases, leaving 3 bases not matched to a gene. CDR3 region: CASSPGTSGYNEQFF. In DNA, the CDR3 is TGTGCCAGCAGTCCCGGGACTAGCGGCTACAATGAGCAGTTCTTC.